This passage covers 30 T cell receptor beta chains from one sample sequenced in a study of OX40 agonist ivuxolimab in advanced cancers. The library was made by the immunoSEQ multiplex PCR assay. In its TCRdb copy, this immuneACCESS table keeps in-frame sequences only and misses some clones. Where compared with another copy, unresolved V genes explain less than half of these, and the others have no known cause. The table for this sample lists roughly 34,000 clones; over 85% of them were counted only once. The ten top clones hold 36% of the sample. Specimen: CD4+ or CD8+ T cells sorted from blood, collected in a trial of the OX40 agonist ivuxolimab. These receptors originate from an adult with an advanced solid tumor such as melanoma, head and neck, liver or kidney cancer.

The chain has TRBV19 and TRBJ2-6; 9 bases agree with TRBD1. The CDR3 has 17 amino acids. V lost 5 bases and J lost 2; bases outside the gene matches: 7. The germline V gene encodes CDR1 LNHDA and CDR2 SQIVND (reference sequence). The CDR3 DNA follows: TGTGCCAGTAGTGCGGACAGGGGTCTCCCTGGGGCCAACGTCCTGACTTTC. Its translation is CASSADRGLPGANVLTF.

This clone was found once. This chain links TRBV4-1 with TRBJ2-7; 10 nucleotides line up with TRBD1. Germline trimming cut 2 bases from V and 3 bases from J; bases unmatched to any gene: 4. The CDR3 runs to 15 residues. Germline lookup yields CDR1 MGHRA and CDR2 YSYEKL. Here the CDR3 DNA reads TGCGCCAGCAGCCAAAGAGGGACAGGGGTCTACGAGCAGTACTTC. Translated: CASSQRGTGVYEQYF.

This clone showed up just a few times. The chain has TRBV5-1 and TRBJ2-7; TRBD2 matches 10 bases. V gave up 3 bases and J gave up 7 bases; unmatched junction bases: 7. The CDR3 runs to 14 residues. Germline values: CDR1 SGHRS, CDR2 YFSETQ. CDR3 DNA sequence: TGCGCCAGCAGCTCTAGCGGGGGTCCCTGGGAGCAGTACTTC. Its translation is CASSSSGGPWEQYF.

CDR3 sequence reads: CASSKERHTDTQYF. CDR3 bases: TGTGCCAGCAGCAAAGAGAGACACACAGATACGCAGTATTTT. The V gene is TRBV21-1, the J gene TRBJ2-3; the table's D call of TRBD1 was not tested on the DNA. TRBV21-1 is flagged as a pseudogene. The CDR3 sequence is 14 residues long.

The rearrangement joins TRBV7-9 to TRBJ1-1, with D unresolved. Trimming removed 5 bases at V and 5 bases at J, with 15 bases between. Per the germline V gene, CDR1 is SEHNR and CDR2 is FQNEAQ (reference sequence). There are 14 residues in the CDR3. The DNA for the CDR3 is TGTGCCAGCAGCGGAGAGGTCCGAGGTACTGAAGCTTTCTTT. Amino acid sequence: CASSGEVRGTEAFF.

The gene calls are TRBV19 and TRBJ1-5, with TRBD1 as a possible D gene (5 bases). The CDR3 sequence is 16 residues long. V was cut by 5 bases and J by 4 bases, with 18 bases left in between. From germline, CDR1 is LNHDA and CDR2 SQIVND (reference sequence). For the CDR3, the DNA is TGTGCCAGTAGTGCCTTTGGGGCTATTGGGAATCAGCCCCAGCATTTT. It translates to CASSAFGAIGNQPQHF.

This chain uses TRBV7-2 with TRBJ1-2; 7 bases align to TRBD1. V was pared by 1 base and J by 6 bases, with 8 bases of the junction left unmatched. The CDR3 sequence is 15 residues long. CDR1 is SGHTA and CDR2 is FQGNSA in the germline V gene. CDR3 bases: TGTGCCAGCAGCTTAGAGCGCACAGGGGTAAATGGCTACACCTTC. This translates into CASSLERTGVNGYTF.

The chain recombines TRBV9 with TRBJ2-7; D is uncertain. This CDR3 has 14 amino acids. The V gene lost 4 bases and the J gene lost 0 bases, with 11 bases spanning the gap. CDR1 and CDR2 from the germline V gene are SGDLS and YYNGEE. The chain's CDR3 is CASSLTLSSYEQYF. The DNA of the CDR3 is TGTGCCAGCAGCCTCACCTTGAGCTCCTACGAGCAGTACTTC.

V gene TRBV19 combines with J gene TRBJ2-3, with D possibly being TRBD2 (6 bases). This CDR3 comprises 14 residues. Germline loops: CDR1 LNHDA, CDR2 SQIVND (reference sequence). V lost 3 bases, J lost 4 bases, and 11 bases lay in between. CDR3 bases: TGTGCCAGTAGTATCGGGGGACGGGCAGATACGCAGTATTTT. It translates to CASSIGGRADTQYF.

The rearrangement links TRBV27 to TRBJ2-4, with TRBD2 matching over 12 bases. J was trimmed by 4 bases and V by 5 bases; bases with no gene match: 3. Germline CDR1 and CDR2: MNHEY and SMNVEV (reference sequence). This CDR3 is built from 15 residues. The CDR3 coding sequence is TGTGCCAGCAGTAGAGGGACTAGCGGGAAAAACATTCAGTACTTC. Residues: CASSRGTSGKNIQYF.

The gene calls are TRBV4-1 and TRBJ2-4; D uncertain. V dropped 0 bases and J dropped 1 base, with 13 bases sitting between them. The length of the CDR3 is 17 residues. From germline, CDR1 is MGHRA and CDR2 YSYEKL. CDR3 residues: CASSQEPALEAKNIQYF. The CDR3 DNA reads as TGCGCCAGCAGCCAAGAGCCGGCCCTGGAGGCCAAAAACATTCAGTACTTC.

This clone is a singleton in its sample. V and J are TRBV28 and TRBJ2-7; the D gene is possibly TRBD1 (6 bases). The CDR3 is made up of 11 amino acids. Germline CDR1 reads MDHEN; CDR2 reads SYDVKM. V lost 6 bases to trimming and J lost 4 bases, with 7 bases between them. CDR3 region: CASSTGYEQYF. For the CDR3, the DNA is TGTGCCAGCAGCACAGGGTACGAGCAGTACTTC.

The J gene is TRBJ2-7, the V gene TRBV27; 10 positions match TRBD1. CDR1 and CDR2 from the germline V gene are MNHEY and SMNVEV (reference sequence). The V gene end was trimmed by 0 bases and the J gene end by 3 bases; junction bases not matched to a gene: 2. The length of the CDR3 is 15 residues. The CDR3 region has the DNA TGTGCCAGCAGTTTATCCGGGACAGGGGACTACGAGCAGTACTTC. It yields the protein CASSLSGTGDYEQYF.

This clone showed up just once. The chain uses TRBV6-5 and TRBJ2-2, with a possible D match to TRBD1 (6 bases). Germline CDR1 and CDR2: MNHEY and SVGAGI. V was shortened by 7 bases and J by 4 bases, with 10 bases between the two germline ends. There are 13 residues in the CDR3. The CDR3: CASTLQGTGELFF. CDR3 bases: TGTGCCAGCACCCTACAGGGCACCGGGGAGCTGTTTTTT.

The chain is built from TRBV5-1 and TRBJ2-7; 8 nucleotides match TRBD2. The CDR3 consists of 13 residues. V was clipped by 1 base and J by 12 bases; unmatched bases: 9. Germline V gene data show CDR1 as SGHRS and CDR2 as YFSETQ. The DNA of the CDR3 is TGCGCCAGCAGCTTGTCTCGAGCGGGAGAACGGTACTTC. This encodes CASSLSRAGERYF.

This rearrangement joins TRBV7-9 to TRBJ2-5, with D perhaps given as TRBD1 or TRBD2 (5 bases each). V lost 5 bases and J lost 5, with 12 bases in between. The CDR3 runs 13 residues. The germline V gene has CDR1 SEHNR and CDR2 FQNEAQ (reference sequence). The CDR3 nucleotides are TGTGCCAGCAGCGAGTTGGGGGTGGAGACCCAGTACTTC. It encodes CASSELGVETQYF.

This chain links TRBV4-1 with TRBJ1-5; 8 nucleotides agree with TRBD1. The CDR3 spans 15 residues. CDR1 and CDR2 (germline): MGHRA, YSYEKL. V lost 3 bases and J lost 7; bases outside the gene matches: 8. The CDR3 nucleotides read TGCGCCAGCAGCCAGAGTGGACAGGGCGGGCAGCCCCAGCATTTT. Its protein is CASSQSGQGGQPQHF.

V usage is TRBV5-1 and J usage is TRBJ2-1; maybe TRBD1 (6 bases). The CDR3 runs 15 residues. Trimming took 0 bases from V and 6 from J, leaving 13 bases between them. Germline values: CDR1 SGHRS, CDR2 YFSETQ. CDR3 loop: CASSLGWGRSNEQFF. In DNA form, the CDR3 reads TGCGCCAGCAGCTTGGGGTGGGGGCGCTCCAATGAGCAGTTCTTC.

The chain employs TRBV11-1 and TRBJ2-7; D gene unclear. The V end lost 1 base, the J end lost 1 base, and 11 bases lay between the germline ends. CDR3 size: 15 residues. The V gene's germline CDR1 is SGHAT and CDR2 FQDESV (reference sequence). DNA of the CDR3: TGTGCCAGCAGCTTAGTTGTGGACGGATCCTACGAGCAGTACTTC. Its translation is CASSLVVDGSYEQYF.

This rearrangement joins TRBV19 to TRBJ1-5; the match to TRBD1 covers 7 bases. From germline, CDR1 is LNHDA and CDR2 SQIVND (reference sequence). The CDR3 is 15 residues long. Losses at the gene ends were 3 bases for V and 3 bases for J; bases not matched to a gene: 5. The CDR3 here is CASSIWDSANQPQHF. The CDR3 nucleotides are TGTGCCAGTAGTATCTGGGACAGTGCCAATCAGCCCCAGCATTTT.

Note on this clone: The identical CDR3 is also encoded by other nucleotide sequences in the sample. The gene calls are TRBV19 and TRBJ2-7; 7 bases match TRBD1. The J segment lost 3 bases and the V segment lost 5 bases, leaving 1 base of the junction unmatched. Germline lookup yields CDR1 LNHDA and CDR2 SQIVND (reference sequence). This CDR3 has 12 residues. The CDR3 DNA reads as TGTGCCAGTAGTGGGGACAGCTACGAGCAGTACTTC. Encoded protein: CASSGDSYEQYF.

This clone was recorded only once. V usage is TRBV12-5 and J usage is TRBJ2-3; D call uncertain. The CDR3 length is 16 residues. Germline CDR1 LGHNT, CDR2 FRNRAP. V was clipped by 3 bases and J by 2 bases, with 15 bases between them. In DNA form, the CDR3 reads TGTGCTAGTGGTTTAGGGTTTGACCCCGTCACAGATACGCAGTATTTT. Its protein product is CASGLGFDPVTDTQYF.

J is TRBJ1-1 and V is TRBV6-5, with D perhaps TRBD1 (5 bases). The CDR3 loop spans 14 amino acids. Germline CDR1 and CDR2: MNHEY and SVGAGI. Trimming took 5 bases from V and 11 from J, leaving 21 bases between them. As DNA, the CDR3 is TGTGCCAGCAGTCCCGCGCGGGGGTGGGGTTCGGCTTTCTTT. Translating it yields CASSPARGWGSAFF.

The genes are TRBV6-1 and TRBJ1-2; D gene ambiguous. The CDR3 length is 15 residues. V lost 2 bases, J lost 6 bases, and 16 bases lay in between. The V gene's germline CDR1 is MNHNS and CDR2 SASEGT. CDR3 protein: CASSESGLQTNGYTF. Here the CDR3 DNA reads TGTGCCAGCAGTGAAAGCGGGCTGCAGACGAATGGCTACACCTTC.

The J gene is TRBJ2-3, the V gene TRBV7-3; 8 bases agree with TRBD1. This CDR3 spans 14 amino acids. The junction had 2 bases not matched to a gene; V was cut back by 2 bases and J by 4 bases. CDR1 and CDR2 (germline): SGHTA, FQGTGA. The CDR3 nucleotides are TGTGCCAGCAGCTTAGGACAGGGCGCAGATACGCAGTATTTT. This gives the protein CASSLGQGADTQYF.

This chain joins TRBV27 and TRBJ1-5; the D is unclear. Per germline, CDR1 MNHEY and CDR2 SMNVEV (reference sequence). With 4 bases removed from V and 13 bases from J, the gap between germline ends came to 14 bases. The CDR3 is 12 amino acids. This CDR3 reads CASSSDRTLQHF. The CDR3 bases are TGTGCCAGCAGTTCTGATCGGACCTTGCAGCATTTT.

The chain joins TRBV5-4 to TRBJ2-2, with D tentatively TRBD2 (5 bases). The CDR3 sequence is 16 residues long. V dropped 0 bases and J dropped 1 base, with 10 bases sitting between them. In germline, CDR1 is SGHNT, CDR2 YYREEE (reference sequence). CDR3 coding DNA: TGTGCCAGCAGCTTGGGGGAGAGGGTGAACACCGGGGAGCTGTTTTTT. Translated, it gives CASSLGERVNTGELFF.

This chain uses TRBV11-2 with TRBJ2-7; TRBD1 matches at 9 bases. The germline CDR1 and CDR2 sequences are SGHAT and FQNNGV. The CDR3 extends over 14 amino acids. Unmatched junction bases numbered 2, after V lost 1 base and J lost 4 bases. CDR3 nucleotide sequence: TGTGCCAGCAGCTTAGTGGGACAGGGTTACGAGCAGTACTTC. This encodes CASSLVGQGYEQYF. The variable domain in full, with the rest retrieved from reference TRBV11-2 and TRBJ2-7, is EAGVAQSPRYKIIEKRQSVAFWCNPISGHATLYWYQQILGQGPKLLIQFQNNGVVDDSQLPKDRFSAERLKGVDSTLKIQPAKLEDSAVYLCASSLVGQGYEQYFGPGTRLTVT.

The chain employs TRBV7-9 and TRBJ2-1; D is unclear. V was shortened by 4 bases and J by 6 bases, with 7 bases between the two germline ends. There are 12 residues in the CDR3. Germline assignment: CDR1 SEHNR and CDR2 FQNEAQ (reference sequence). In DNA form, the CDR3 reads TGTGCCAGCAGCTCGAATCCCAATGAGCAGTTCTTC. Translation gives CASSSNPNEQFF.

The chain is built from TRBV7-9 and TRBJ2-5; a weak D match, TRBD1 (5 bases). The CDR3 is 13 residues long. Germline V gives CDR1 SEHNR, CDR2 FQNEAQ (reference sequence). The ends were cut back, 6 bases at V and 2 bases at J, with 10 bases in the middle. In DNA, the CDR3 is TGTGCCAGCAGTCCACAGGCACAAGAGACCCAGTACTTC. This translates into CASSPQAQETQYF. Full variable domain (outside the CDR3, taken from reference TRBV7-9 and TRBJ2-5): DTGVSQNPRHKITKRGQNVTFRCDPISEHNRLYWYRQTLGQGPEFLTYFQNEAQLEKSRLLSDRFSAERPKGSFSTLEIQRTEQGDSAMYLCASSPQAQETQYFGPGTRLLVL.